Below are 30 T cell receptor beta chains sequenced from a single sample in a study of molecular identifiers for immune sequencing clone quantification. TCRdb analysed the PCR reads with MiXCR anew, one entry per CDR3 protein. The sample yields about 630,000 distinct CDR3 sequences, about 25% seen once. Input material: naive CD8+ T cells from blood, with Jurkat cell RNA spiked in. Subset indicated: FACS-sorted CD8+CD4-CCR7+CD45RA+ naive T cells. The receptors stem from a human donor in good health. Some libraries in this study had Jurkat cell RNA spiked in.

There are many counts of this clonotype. CDR3 protein: CASSQDWGGPGNTIYF. Written as DNA, the CDR3 is TGCGCCAGCAGCCAAGATTGGGGTGGTCCTGGAAACACCATATATTTT. The gene calls are TRBV4-3 and TRBJ1-3; D remains ambiguous. This CDR3 has 16 amino acids. Germline lookup yields CDR1 LGHNA and CDR2 YSLEER. Trimming removed 0 bases from V and 2 bases from J, with 11 bases in between.

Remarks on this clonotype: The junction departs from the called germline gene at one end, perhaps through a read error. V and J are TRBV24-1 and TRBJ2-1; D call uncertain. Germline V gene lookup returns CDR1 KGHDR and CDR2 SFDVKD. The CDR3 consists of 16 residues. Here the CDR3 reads CATSPRWTPSNNEQFF. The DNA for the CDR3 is TGTGCCACCAGTCCTAGGTGGACCCCCTCCAACAATGAGCAGTTCTTC.

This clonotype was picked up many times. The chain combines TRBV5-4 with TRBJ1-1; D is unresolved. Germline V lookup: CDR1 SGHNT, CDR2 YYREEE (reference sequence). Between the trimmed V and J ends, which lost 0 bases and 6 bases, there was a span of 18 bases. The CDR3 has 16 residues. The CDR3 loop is CASSLVGQPRVAEAFF. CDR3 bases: TGTGCCAGCAGCTTGGTCGGGCAGCCGAGGGTCGCTGAAGCTTTCTTT.

The CDR3 sequence is CASSQGATNIQYF. DNA of the CDR3: TGCGCCAGCAGTCAGGGGGCTACAAACATTCAGTACTTC. The chain employs TRBV10-1 and TRBJ2-4; 8 bases line up with TRBD1. Germline V gene lookup returns CDR1 WNHNN and CDR2 SYGVQD (reference sequence). Trimming took 5 bases from V and 6 from J; bases not matched to a gene: 3. This CDR3 has 13 amino acids.

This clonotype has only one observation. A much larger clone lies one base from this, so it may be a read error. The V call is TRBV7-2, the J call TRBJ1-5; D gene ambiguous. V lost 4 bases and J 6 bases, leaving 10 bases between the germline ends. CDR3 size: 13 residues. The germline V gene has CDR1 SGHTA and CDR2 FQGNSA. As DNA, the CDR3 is TGTGCCAGCAGCTCCGTTCCCTGTCAGCCCCAGCATTTT. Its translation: CASSSVPCQPQHF.

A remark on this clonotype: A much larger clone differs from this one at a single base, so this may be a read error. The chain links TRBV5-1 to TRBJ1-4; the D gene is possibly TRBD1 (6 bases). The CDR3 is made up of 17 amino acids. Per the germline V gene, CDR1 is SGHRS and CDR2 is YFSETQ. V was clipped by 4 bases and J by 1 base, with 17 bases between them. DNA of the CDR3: TGCGCCAGCAGCGATGGGCGCCAGGGGAGAACTAATGAAAAACTGTTTTTT. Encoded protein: CASSDGRQGRTNEKLFF.

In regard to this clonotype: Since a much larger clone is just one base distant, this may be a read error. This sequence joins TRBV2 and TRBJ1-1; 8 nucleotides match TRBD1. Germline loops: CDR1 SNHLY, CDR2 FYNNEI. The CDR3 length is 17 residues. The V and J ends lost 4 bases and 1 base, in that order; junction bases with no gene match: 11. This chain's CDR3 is CASSVPGQEDTNTEAFF. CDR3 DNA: TGTGCCAGCAGTGTTCCGGGACAGGAAGACACGAACACTGAAGCTTTCTTT.

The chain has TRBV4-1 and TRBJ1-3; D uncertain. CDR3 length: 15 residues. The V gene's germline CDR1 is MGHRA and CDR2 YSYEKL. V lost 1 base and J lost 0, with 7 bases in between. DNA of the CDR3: TGCGCCAGCAGCCAAGGTCCGATCTCTGGAAACACCATATATTTT. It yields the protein CASSQGPISGNTIYF.

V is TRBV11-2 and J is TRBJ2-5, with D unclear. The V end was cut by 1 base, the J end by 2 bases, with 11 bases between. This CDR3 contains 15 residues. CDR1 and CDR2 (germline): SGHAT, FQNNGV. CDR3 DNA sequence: TGTGCCAGCAGCTTAGGAGGAATTTGGCAAGAGACCCAGTACTTC. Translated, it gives CASSLGGIWQETQYF.

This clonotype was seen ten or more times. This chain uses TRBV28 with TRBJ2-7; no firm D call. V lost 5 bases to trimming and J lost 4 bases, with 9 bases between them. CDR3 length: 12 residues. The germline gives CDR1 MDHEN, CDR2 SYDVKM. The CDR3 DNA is TGTGCCAGCAGTCCGAGAAATTACGAGCAGTACTTC. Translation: CASSPRNYEQYF.

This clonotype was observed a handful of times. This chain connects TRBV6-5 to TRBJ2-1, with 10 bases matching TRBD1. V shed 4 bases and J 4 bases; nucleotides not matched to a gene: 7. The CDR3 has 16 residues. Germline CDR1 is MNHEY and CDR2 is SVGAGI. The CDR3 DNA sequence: TGTGCCAGCAGTTGGGGGCTGGGACAGGGGTACAATGAGCAGTTCTTC. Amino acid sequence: CASSWGLGQGYNEQFF.

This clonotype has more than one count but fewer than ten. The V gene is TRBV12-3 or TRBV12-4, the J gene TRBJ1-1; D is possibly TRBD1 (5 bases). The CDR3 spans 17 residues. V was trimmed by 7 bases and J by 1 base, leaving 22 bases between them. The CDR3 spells CASTESLGVGGNTEAFF. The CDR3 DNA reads TGTGCCAGCACCGAATCCCTCGGGGTCGGGGGGAACACTGAAGCTTTCTTT.

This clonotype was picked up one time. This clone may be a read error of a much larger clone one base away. CDR3 nucleotide sequence: TGTGCCAGCAGTCGGACAGTGAGGGAGCAGTACTTC. This translates into CASSRTVREQYF. The chain combines TRBV12-3 or TRBV12-4 with TRBJ2-7; possible D gene TRBD1, 6 bases. Trimming left V 5 bases short and J 7 bases short, with 12 bases between. The CDR3 covers 12 residues.

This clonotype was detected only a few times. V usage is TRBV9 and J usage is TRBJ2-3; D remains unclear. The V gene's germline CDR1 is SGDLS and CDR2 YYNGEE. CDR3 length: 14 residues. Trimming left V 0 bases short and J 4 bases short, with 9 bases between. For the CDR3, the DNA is TGTGCCAGCAGCGTAGTGCCGGAGTCAGATACGCAGTATTTT. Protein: CASSVVPESDTQYF.

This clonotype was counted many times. The DNA of the CDR3 is TGCAGTGCTGACGTTGGACTAGCGGGATCGTATAGAGATACGCAGTATTTT. Residues: CSADVGLAGSYRDTQYF. This chain joins TRBV20-1 and TRBJ2-3, with TRBD2 matching 12 bases. V shed 5 bases and J 5 bases; nucleotides not matched to a gene: 14. Germline V lookup: CDR1 DFQATT, CDR2 SNEGSKA (reference sequence). This CDR3 comprises 17 residues.

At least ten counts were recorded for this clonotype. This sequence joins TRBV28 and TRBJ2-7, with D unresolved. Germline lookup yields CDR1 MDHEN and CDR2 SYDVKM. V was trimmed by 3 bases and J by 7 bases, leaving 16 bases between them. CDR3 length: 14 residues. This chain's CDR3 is CASSLGFRSHEQYF. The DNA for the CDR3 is TGTGCCAGCAGTTTGGGGTTTCGGAGCCATGAGCAGTACTTC.

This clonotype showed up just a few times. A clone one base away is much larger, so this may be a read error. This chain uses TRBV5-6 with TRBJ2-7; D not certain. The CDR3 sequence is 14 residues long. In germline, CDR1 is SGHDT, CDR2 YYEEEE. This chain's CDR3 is CASSLSPGSYERYF. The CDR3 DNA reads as TGTGCCAGCAGCTTGTCGCCAGGATCCTACGAGCGGTACTTC.

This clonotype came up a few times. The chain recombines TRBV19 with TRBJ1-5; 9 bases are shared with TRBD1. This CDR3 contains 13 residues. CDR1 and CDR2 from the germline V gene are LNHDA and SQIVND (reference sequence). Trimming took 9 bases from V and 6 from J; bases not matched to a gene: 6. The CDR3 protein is CASTGGYGQPQHF. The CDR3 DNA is TGTGCCAGCACAGGGGGCTATGGTCAGCCCCAGCATTTT.

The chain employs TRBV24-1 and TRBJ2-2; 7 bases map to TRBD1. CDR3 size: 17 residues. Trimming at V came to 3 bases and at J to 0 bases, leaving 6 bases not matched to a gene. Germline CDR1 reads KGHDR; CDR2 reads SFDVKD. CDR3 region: CATSDPRDRANTGELFF. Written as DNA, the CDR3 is TGTGCCACCAGTGATCCTAGGGACAGAGCGAACACCGGGGAGCTGTTTTTT.

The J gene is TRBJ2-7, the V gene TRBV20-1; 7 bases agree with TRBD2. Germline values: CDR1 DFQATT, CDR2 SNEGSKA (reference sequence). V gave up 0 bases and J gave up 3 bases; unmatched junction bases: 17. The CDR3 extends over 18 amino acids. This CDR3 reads CSARDRPSGEERIYEQYF. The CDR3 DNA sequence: TGCAGTGCTAGAGATCGGCCTAGCGGAGAGGAGAGGATCTACGAGCAGTACTTC.

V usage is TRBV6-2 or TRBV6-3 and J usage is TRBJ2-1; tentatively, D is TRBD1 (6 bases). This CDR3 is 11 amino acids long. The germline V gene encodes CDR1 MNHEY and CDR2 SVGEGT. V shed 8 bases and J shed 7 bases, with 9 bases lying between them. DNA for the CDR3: TGTGCCAGCGGGGGCCGGAATGAGCAGTTCTTC. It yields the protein CASGGRNEQFF.

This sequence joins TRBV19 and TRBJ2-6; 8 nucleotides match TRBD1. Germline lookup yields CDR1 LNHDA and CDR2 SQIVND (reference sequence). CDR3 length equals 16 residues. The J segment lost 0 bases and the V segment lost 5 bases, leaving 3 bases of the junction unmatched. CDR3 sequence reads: CASSQGARSGANVLTF. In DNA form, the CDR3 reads TGTGCCAGTAGTCAGGGGGCCCGCTCTGGGGCCAACGTCCTGACTTTC.

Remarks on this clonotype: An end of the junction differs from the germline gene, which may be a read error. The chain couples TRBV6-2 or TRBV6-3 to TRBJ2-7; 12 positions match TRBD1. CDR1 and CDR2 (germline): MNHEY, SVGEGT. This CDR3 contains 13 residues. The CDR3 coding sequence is TGTGCCAGCAAAGGGACAGGGGGCTACGAGCGGTACTTC. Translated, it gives CASKGTGGYERYF.

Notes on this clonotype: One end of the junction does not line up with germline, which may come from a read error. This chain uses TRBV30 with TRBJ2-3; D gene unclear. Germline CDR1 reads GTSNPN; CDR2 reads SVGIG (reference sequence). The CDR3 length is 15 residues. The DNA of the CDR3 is TGTGCCAGGAGTATAGGGTCTACTAGCACAGATACGCAGTATTTT. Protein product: CARSIGSTSTDTQYF. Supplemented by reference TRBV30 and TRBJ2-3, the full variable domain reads SQTIHQWPATLVQPVGSPLSLECTVEGTSNPNLYWYRQAAGRGLQLLFYSVGIGQISSEVPQNLSASRPQDRQFILSSKKLLLSDSGFYLCARSIGSTSTDTQYFGPGTRLTVL.

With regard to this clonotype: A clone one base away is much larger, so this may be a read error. The CDR3 protein is CASSNDSGYEQYF. In DNA form, the CDR3 reads TGTGCCAGCAGCAACGACAGTGGATACGAGCAGTACTTC. The chain recombines TRBV12-3 or TRBV12-4 with TRBJ2-7; TRBD1 might be the D (5 bases). Trimming stripped 6 bases from V and 4 bases from J, with 13 bases between. The CDR3 runs 13 residues.

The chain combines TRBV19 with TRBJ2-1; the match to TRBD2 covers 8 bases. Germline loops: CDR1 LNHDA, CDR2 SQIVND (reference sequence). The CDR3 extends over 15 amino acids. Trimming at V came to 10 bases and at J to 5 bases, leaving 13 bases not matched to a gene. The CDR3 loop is CATDQAREADNEQFF. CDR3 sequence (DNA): TGTGCCACCGACCAGGCGCGGGAGGCCGACAATGAGCAGTTCTTC.

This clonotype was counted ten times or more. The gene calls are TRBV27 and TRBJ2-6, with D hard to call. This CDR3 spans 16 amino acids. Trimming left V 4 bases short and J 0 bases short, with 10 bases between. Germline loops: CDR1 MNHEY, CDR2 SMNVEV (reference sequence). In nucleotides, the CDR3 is TGTGCCAGCAGTTGGGTCGCACCCTCTGGGGCCAACGTCCTGACTTTC. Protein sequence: CASSWVAPSGANVLTF.

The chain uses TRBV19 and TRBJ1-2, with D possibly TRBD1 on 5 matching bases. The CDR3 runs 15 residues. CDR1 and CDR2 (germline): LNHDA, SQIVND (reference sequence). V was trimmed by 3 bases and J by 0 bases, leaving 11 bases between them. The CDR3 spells CASSIWTRSNYGYTF. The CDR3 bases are TGTGCCAGTAGTATTTGGACAAGGTCTAACTATGGCTACACCTTC.

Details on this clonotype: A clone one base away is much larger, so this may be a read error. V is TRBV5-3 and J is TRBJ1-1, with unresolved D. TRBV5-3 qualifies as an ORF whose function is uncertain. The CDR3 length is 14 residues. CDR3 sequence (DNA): TGTGCCAGCAGCATCTCCGGCATGAACACTGGAGCTTTCTTT. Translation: CASSISGMNTGAFF.

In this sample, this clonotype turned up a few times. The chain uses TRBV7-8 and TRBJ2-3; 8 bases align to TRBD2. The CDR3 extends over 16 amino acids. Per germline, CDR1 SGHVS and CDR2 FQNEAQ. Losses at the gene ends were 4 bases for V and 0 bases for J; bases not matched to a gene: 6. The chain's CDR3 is CASSSRLARSTDTQYF. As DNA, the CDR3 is TGTGCCAGCAGCTCCCGACTAGCGAGAAGCACAGATACGCAGTATTTT.